Here is one TCR beta chain with its context. Its antigen remains unknown. Trimming cost V 5 bases and J 2 bases; bases outside gene matches: 6. CDR3 length: 15 residues. Germline CDR1 reads MNHEY; CDR2 reads SVGAGI. TCRdb's copy holds only in-frame clones and misses some; the assay was immunoSEQ multiplex PCR. The table records roughly 2,500,000 clones, over 85% of them present only once. This specimen comes from a study of shared clonotypes between healthy human individuals. Overall study results and limits: Generally, naive subsets (rather than memory subsets) showed larger estimated richness.

The source of this sequence is a young man in good health. Some clones in this sample may be carry-over from other donors' samples. The chain recombines TRBV6-5 with TRBJ2-3; 8 nucleotides agree with TRBD1. Sequencing used naive CD4+ T cells from PBMCs. Regarding subset: CD45RA+ positively selected. In DNA, the CDR3 is TGTGCCAGCAGTAGAAGACAGGGGAACACAGATACGCAGTATTTT. Amino acids: CASSRRQGNTDTQYF.